Shown below are 6 T cell receptor beta chains from a single sample sequenced in a study of T cells in Graves' hyperthyroidism and ophthalmopathy. Amplification of TCR beta CDR3 regions was performed using RNA transcripts as template. HTBI primers were used for first-round RT-PCR of the TCR CDR3. MiXCR, run by TCRdb on the multiplex PCR reads, gives a single entry per CDR3 protein. The table has 500,000 to 600,000 distinct CDR3 sequences, about 20% seen once; the top ten hold about 45%. Source material: blood. These receptors all come from a man in his forties with Graves' ophthalmopathy.

A few counts support this clonotype. The CDR3 protein is CSASPAGDGSSYNEQFF. CDR3 coding DNA: TGCAGTGCTAGCCCCGCGGGGGACGGGAGCTCCTACAATGAGCAGTTCTTC. The V and J genes are TRBV20-1 and TRBJ2-1, with 7 bases that match TRBD2. Germline loops: CDR1 DFQATT, CDR2 SNEGSKA (reference sequence). This CDR3 comprises 17 residues. With V trimmed by 3 bases and J by 0 bases, 11 bases remained unmatched.

In its sample, this clonotype was seen many times. This chain links TRBV15 with TRBJ1-1, with D tentatively TRBD1 (6 bases). Per germline, CDR1 LNHNV and CDR2 YYDKDF (reference sequence). This CDR3 has 17 amino acids. V was shortened by 7 bases and J by 1 base, with 22 bases between the two germline ends. CDR3 loop: CATTQGVGGRRNTEAFF. The CDR3 DNA follows: TGTGCCACCACCCAAGGGGTTGGGGGGCGGCGGAACACTGAAGCTTTCTTT.

This clonotype was counted ten times or more. V usage is TRBV7-2 and J usage is TRBJ2-1; TRBD2 matches 9 bases. V lost 5 bases to trimming and J lost 9 bases; unmatched junction nucleotides: 17. The CDR3 spans 17 residues. Germline CDR1 SGHTA, CDR2 FQGNSA. Here the CDR3 reads CASSRWGAGGGLFEQFF. The DNA of the CDR3 is TGTGCCAGCAGCCGGTGGGGAGCGGGAGGAGGTTTATTTGAGCAGTTCTTC.

As to this clonotype: Being one base from a much bigger clone, this may be a read error. In this CDR3 the conserved last residue, phenylalanine or tryptophan, is missing, so a read error is likely. The J gene is TRBJ2-3, the V gene TRBV3-1; 7 bases fit TRBD1. The CDR3 loop spans 14 amino acids. Per germline, CDR1 LGHDT and CDR2 YNNKEL (reference sequence). Germline trimming cut 4 bases from V and 6 bases from J; bases unmatched to any gene: 7. The CDR3 here is CASSPTGKEDTQYL. The DNA for the CDR3 is TGTGCCAGCAGCCCGACAGGGAAGGAGGATACGCAGTATCTT.

The chain carries TRBV27 and TRBJ1-1, with 9 bases fitting TRBD1. V lost 6 bases and J lost 6; bases outside the gene matches: 5. This CDR3 has 13 residues. CDR1 is MNHEY, CDR2 SMNVEV, per germline (reference sequence). The CDR3 here is CASRRQGVAEAFF. The CDR3 bases are TGTGCCAGCAGGCGACAGGGGGTGGCTGAAGCTTTCTTT.

A word on this clonotype: A much larger clone differs by one base, so this may be a read error. This chain connects TRBV11-2 to TRBJ2-4; D assignment may be TRBD1 or TRBD2 (5 bases each). Germline V gene lookup returns CDR1 SGHAT and CDR2 FQNNGV. The CDR3 consists of 16 residues. This CDR3 reads CASSPFIGGAKTIQYF. The CDR3 region has the DNA TGTGCCAGCAGCCCCTTTATTGGGGGAGCCAAAACCATTCAGTACTTC.